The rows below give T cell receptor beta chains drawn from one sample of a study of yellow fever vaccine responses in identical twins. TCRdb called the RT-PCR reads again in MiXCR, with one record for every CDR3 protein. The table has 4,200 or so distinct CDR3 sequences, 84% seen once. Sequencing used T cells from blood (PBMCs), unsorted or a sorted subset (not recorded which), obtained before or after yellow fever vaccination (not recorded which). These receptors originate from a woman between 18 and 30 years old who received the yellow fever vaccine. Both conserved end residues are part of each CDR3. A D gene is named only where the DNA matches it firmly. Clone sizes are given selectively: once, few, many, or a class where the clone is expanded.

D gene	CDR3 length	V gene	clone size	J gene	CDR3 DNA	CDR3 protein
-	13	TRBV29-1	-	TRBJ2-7	TGCAGCGTTGTAAATCCAGACTCCTACGAGCAGTACTTC	CSVVNPDSYEQYF
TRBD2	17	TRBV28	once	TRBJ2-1	TGTGCCAGCAGTTTTGTGTCTAGCGGGAGTAATTCCAATGAGCAGTTCTTC	CASSFVSSGSNSNEQFF
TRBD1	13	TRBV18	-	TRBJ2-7	TGTGCCAGCTCATCGGGACAGGACTACGAGCAGTACTTC	CASSSGQDYEQYF
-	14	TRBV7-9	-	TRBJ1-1	TGTGCCAGCAGCCCAGACCGCATCAACACTGAAGCTTTCTTT	CASSPDRINTEAFF
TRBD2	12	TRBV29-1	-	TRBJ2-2	TGCAGCGTTGGGGGGGGGGCCGGGGAGCTGTTTTTT	CSVGGGAGELFF
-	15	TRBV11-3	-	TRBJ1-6	TGTGCCAGCAGTCCAACCGGGATCAGCAGTTCACCCCTCCACTTT	CASSPTGISSSPLHF
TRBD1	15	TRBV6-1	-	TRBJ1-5	TGTGCCAGAAGAACCGGGACAGGGGGTTGGCAGCCCCAGCATTTT	CARRTGTGGWQPQHF
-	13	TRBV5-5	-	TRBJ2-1	TGTGCCAGCAGCACGTCCCAGGGACGTGAGCAGTTCTTC	CASSTSQGREQFF
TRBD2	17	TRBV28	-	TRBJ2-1	TGTGCCAGCAGTTTTTTCCGACTAGCGGGAGGCTACAATGAGCAGTTCTTC	CASSFFRLAGGYNEQFF
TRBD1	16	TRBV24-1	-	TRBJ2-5	TGTGCCACCATGTCGAAAGAAGGGACAGGGGAAGAGACCCAGTACTTC	CATMSKEGTGEETQYF
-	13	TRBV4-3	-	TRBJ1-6	TGCGCCAGCAGCCAAGATTTAGGTTCACCCCTCCACTTT	CASSQDLGSPLHF
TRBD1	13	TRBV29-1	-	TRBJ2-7	TGCAGCGTGTTCGGACAGGGCTCCTACGAGCAGTACTTC	CSVFGQGSYEQYF
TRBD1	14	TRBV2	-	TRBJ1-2	TGTGCCAGAAGTGAACAGGGGTCAGACTATGGCTACACCTTC	CARSEQGSDYGYTF
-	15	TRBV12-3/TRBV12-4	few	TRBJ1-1	TGTGCCAGCAGTTTCTTTAGACAGATGAACACTGAAGCTTTCTTT	CASSFFRQMNTEAFF
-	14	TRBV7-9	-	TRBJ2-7	TGTGCCAGCAGCCCAAACAAGGCCTCCTACGAGCAGTACTTC	CASSPNKASYEQYF
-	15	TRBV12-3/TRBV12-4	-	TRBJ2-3	TGTGCCAGCAGTGCCCGGGACATGCGCACAGATACGCAGTATTTT	CASSARDMRTDTQYF
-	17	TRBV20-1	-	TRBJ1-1	TGCAGTGCTAGAGATCATACGGCAGTCCCGCGGAACACTGAAGCTTTCTTT	CSARDHTAVPRNTEAFF
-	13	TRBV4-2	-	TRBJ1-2	TGTGCCAGCAGCCACGGACAGACCTATGGCTACACCTTC	CASSHGQTYGYTF
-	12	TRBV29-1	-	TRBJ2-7	TGCAGCGTTCTCAAGTTGTCCTACGAGCAGTACTTC	CSVLKLSYEQYF
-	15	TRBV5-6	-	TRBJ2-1	TGTGCCAGCAGCCCTCAATTCCTCTCCTACAATGAGCAGTTCTTC	CASSPQFLSYNEQFF
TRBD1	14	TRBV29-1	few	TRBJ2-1	TGCAGCGTTGAACCGGGCACAGGGGTCAATGAGCAGTTCTTC	CSVEPGTGVNEQFF
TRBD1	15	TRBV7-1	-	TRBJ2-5	TGTGCCAGCAGCTCCTGGACAGGAGAACAAGAGACCCAGTACTTC	CASSSWTGEQETQYF
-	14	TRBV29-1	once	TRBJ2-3	TGCAGCGTTGAACGGCGGCCCCTCGGAGATACGCAGTATTTT	CSVERRPLGDTQYF
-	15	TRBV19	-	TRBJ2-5	-	CASSIFGQAQETQYF
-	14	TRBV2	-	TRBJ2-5	TGTGCCAGCAGTGAAGCCCTAGGGTGGGAGACCCAGTACTTC	CASSEALGWETQYF
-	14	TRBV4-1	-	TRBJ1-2	TGCGCCAGCAGCCAAGATCCCCTCCCTAATGGCTACACCTTC	CASSQDPLPNGYTF
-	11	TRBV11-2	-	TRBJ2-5	TGTGCCAGCAGCTTGCAAGAGACCCAGTACTTC	CASSLQETQYF
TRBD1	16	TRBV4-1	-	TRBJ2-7	TGCGCCAGCAGCCAAGTTCCGGGACAGGGGACCTACGAGCAGTACTTC	CASSQVPGQGTYEQYF
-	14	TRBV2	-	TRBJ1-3	TGTGCCAGCAGTGAACACAGGGTGGGAAACACCATATATTTT	CASSEHRVGNTIYF
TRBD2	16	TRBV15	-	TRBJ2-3	TGTGCCACCAGGAGACTAGCGGGAGGGCCGTCGGATACGCAGTATTTT	CATRRLAGGPSDTQYF
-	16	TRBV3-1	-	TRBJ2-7	TGTGCCAGCAGCCAAGACATGGCCAGGTTCTCTTTGGAGCAGTACTTC	CASSQDMARFSLEQYF
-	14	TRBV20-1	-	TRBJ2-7	TGCAGTGCTAGAGCTATACAGGGTCTAGACGAGCAGTACTTC	CSARAIQGLDEQYF
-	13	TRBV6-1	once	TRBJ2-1	TGTGCCAGCAGGACGGGGAGTAACAATGAGCAGTTCTTC	CASRTGSNNEQFF
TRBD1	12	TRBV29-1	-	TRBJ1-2	TGCAGCGTTTCATCGGGACAGAAAAGCTACACCTTC	CSVSSGQKSYTF
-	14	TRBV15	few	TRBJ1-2	TGTGCCACCAGCAGAGATGTAGGGAGCTATGGCTACACCTTC	CATSRDVGSYGYTF
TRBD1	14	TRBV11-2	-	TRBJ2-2	TGTGCCAGCAGTCGGCAGGGGGTAACCGGGGAGCTGTTTTTT	CASSRQGVTGELFF